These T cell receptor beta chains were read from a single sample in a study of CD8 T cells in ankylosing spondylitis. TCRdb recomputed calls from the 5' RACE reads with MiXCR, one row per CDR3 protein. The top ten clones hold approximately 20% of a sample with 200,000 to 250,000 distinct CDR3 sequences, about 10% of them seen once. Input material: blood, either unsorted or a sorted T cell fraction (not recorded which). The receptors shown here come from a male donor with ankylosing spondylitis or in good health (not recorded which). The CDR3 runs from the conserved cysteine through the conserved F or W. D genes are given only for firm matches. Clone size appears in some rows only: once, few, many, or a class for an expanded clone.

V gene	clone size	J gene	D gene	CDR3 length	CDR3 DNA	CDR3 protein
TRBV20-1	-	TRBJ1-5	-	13	TGCAGTGCTAGAGATCTGGTCAATCAGCCCCAGCATTTT	CSARDLVNQPQHF
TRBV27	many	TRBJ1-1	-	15	TGTGCCAGCAGTTCCTTAGTGGTAGAGAATACTGAAGCTTTCTTT	CASSSLVVENTEAFF
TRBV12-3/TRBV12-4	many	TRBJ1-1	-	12	TGTGCCAGCAGCCCAGCGAACACTGAAGCTTTCTTT	CASSPANTEAFF
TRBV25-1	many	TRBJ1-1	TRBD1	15	TGTGCCAGCAGTGAGGCGACAGGGGGGACCACTGAAGCTTTCTTT	CASSEATGGTTEAFF
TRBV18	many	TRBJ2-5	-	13	TGTGCCAGCTCACAACAGTACCAAGAGACCCAGTACTTC	CASSQQYQETQYF
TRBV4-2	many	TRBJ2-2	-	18	TGTGCCAGCAGCCAAGATGGAGTCCGCAGTGGAAGGGCCGGGGAGCTGTTTTTT	CASSQDGVRSGRAGELFF
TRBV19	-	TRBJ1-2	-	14	TGTGCCAGTAGTCTTCAACAGGGACTGGGTGGCTACACCTTC	CASSLQQGLGGYTF
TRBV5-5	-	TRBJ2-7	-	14	TGTGCCAGCAGCTTCCCCGGGACGCCTTACGAGCAGTACTTC	CASSFPGTPYEQYF
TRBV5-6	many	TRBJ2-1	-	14	TGTGCCAGCAGCTTGGGGTCGTCTGAGCTAGAGCAGTTCTTC	CASSLGSSELEQFF
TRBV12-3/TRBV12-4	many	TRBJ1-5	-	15	TGTGCCAGCAGTCAATTAACCAGTAGCAATCAGCCCCAGCATTTT	CASSQLTSSNQPQHF
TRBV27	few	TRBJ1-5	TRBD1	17	TGTGCCAGCAGTTTATTCCGACAGGGGGAAAGCAATCAGCCCCAGCATTTT	CASSLFRQGESNQPQHF
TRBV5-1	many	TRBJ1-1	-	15	TGCGCCAGCAGCAAGCGGGACACGGGGAACACTGAAGCTTTCTTT	CASSKRDTGNTEAFF
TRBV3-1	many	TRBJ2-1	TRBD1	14	TGTGCCAGCAGCCTTGCGGACAGGGAGAATGAGCAGTTCTTC	CASSLADRENEQFF
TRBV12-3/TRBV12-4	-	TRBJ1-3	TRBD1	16	TGTGCCAGCAGGACGACAGGGGCATCGGGAGGAAACACCATATATTTT	CASRTTGASGGNTIYF
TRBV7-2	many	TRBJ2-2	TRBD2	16	TGTGCCAGCAGCTTAACCGGGACTAGCTCTGCCGGGGAGCTGTTTTTT	CASSLTGTSSAGELFF
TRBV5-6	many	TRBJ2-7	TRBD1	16	TGTGCCAGCAGCTTTGGGACAGGGGACGTCTCCTACGAGCAGTACTTC	CASSFGTGDVSYEQYF
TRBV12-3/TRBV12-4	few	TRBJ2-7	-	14	TGTGCCAGCAGTTTCCAGCCGGCGGCCTACGAGCAGTACTTC	CASSFQPAAYEQYF
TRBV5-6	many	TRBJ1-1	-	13	TGTGCCAGCACCCTGGAGAGGAACACTGAAGCTTTCTTT	CASTLERNTEAFF
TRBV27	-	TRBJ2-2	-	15	TGTGCCAGCAGTTTATTCGGGACGAACACCGGGGAGCTGTTTTTT	CASSLFGTNTGELFF
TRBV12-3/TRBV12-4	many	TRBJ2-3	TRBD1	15	TGTGCCAGCAGTTTGGGGACAGGGGGATCAGATACGCAGTATTTT	CASSLGTGGSDTQYF
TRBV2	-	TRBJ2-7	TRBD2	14	TGTGCCAGCAGTGATTTGAGCGGGGCCTACGAGCAGTACTTC	CASSDLSGAYEQYF
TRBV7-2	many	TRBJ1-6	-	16	TGTGCCAGCAGCTTAGCGCTAATGTACAATAATTCACCCCTCCACTTT	CASSLALMYNNSPLHF
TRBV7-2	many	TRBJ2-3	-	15	TGTGCCAGCAGCTTAGAGGCCTGGAGCACAGATACGCAGTATTTT	CASSLEAWSTDTQYF
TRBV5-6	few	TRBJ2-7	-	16	TGTGCCAGCAGCTTCCAGGCAGGGAGTTTTTGGTACGAGCAGTACTTC	CASSFQAGSFWYEQYF
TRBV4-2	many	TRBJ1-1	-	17	TGTGCCAGCAGCCAAGATATATCACTCAGAAAGAACACTGAAGCTTTCTTT	CASSQDISLRKNTEAFF
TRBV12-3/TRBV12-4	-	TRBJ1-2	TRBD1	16	TGTGCCAGCAGTTTAGACAAGGGGGCCCACAACTATGGCTACACCTTC	CASSLDKGAHNYGYTF
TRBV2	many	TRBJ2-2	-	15	TGTGCCAGCAGTGTTTACGGGACACAAGGCGGGGAGCTGTTTTTT	CASSVYGTQGGELFF
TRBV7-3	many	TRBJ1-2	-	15	TGTGCCAGCAGCTTAGGTCCGGGGGACCTGTATGGCTACACCTTC	CASSLGPGDLYGYTF
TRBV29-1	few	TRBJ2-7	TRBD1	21	TGCAGCCCTAGGGGACAGGGCAGAGCCAATTCCCTATGGACCTCCCCCTACGAGCAGTACTTC	CSPRGQGRANSLWTSPYEQYF
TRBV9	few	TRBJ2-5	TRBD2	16	TGTGCCAGCAGCTCTCCGACTAGCGGGGGGGTAGAGACCCAGTACTTC	CASSSPTSGGVETQYF
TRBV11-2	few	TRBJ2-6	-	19	TGTGCCAGCAGCAGCCGGGGGGACACGGATTTCTCTGGGGCCAACGTCCTGACTTTC	CASSSRGDTDFSGANVLTF
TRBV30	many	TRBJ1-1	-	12	TGTGCCTGGACAGGGCGGCACACTGAAGCTTTCTTT	CAWTGRHTEAFF
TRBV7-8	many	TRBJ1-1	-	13	TGTGCCAGCCAAACCCAGGGAAGCACTGAAGCTTTCTTT	CASQTQGSTEAFF